Each of the 27 T cell receptor beta chains below was sequenced from the same sample in a study of shared clonotypes between healthy human individuals. TCRdb's table, derived via immunoSEQ multiplex PCR, lists solely in-frame clones and lacks some. The sample comprises about 2 million clones, 95% of which are singletons, and roughly 0.13% rests with the top ten. The specimen was naive CD4+ T cells sorted from blood. Noted subset: CD45RA+ positively selected. Receptors originate from a man aged 18 to 30 in good health.

V and J are TRBV5-1 and TRBJ1-2; 10 nucleotides align to TRBD1. CDR3 length equals 15 residues. Trimming took 5 bases from V and 3 from J; bases not matched to a gene: 7. Germline assignment: CDR1 SGHRS and CDR2 YFSETQ. CDR3 sequence (DNA): TGCGCCAGCAGACCGCATGGACAGGGGGACTATGGCTACACCTTC. It codes for CASRPHGQGDYGYTF.

The CDR3 nucleotides are TGTGCCAGCAGCACCCCCGGGACAAGCACAGATACGCAGTATTTT. Protein product: CASSTPGTSTDTQYF. The rearrangement joins TRBV11-3 to TRBJ2-3, with TRBD1 as a possible D gene (6 bases). The ends were cut back, 5 bases at V and 0 bases at J, with 12 bases in the middle. The CDR3 is 15 residues long. Germline V lookup: CDR1 SGHNT, CDR2 YENEEA.

The gene calls are TRBV29-1 and TRBJ2-7; 7 nucleotides agree with TRBD1. The CDR3 is 14 amino acids. The germline V gene encodes CDR1 SQVTM and CDR2 ANQGSEA. Trimming removed 4 bases from V and 6 bases from J; junction bases left unmatched: 12. CDR3 sequence (DNA): TGCAGCGTTGGAGGGGACAGTCGGGCATCCGAGCAGTACTTC. It specifies CSVGGDSRASEQYF.

The chain couples TRBV4-3 to TRBJ2-4; D is ambiguous. Germline loops: CDR1 LGHNA, CDR2 YSLEER. This CDR3 is built from 16 residues. The V end was cut by 0 bases, the J end by 0 bases, with 9 bases between. CDR3 sequence reads: CASSQDRTLAKNIQYF. The CDR3 DNA reads TGCGCCAGCAGCCAAGATCGCACCTTAGCCAAAAACATTCAGTACTTC.

This chain uses TRBV5-6 with TRBJ1-1; a weak D match, TRBD1 (6 bases). Trimming took off 1 base at V and 4 bases at J, with 14 bases between the two ends. The CDR3 loop spans 15 amino acids. Per germline, CDR1 SGHDT and CDR2 YYEEEE. CDR3 protein: CASSLSGAGGTEAFF. The CDR3 bases are TGTGCCAGCAGCTTGTCGGGGGCGGGAGGCACTGAAGCTTTCTTT. Full variable domain (missing parts from reference TRBV5-6 and TRBJ1-1): DAGVTQSPTHLIKTRGQQVTLRCSPKSGHDTVSWYQQALGQGPQFIFQYYEEEERQRGNFPDRFSGHQFPNYSSELNVNALLLGDSALYLCASSLSGAGGTEAFFGQGTRLTVV.

This chain connects TRBV9 to TRBJ2-2; D is possibly TRBD1 (6 bases). Germline-derived CDR1 and CDR2 are SGDLS and YYNGEE. The CDR3 is 15 amino acids. The V end was cut by 4 bases, the J end by 4 bases, with 14 bases between. The CDR3 coding sequence is TGTGCCAGCAGCCCCCGGGACAACCCCACCGGGGAGCTGTTTTTT. As protein: CASSPRDNPTGELFF.

This sequence joins TRBV4-1 and TRBJ1-1; TRBD1 is a possible D gene (5 bases). Germline V gene sequence: CDR1 MGHRA, CDR2 YSYEKL. Trimming removed 4 bases from V and 3 bases from J, with 18 bases in between. The CDR3 is 16 amino acids. The CDR3 region is CASSLRRRGRDTEAFF. CDR3 nucleotides: TGCGCCAGCAGCCTCCGCCGACGGGGACGGGACACTGAAGCTTTCTTT.

The V and J genes are TRBV6-1 and TRBJ1-2, with 8 nucleotides matching TRBD1. J lost 2 bases, V lost 3 bases, and 5 bases had no gene match. This CDR3 is 15 amino acids long. Germline V gene sequence: CDR1 MNHNS, CDR2 SASEGT. The CDR3 spells CASSDVGTGNYGYTF. CDR3 DNA: TGTGCCAGCAGTGATGTTGGGACAGGAAACTATGGCTACACCTTC.

The chain is built from TRBV7-9 and TRBJ1-4, with 8 nucleotides matching TRBD1. V lost 2 bases to trimming and J lost 7 bases; unmatched junction nucleotides: 6. This CDR3 contains 15 residues. Germline V CDR1 and CDR2: SEHNR, FQNEAQ (reference sequence). CDR3 nucleotide sequence: TGTGCCAGCAGCTTAATTGCAGGGGGCGGTGAAAAACTGTTTTTT. It translates to CASSLIAGGGEKLFF.

The chain employs TRBV5-1 and TRBJ2-7; maybe TRBD1 (6 bases). The length of the CDR3 is 14 residues. Germline CDR1 SGHRS, CDR2 YFSETQ. Deletions cut 2 bases from V and 5 bases from J, with 14 bases between. The DNA of the CDR3 is TGCGCCAGCAGCTTCCAAGGGGGTATCGACGAGCAGTACTTC. It encodes CASSFQGGIDEQYF.

With regard to this clone: Within the sample, other DNA sequences also encode this same CDR3. J is TRBJ1-2 and V is TRBV6-6, with D unresolved. The germline V and J ends were trimmed by 4 bases and 5 bases, with 5 bases remaining between them. CDR3 length: 11 residues. Per the germline V gene, CDR1 is MNHNY and CDR2 is SVGAGI (reference sequence). The CDR3 DNA reads TGTGCCAGCAGTTCTGAGTATGGCTACACCTTC. Amino acids: CASSSEYGYTF.

The chain has TRBV5-1 and TRBJ2-7, with 8 bases identical to TRBD1. V dropped 4 bases and J dropped 0; count of bases not matched to a gene: 9. Germline-derived CDR1 and CDR2 are SGHRS and YFSETQ. This CDR3 region has 16 residues. The chain's CDR3 is CASSLQTGAVSYEQYF. DNA for the CDR3: TGCGCCAGCAGCCTCCAGACAGGGGCGGTCTCCTACGAGCAGTACTTC.

The chain carries TRBV6-6 and TRBJ2-7, with TRBD1 identical over 10 bases. The CDR3 covers 15 residues. The J segment lost 1 base and the V segment lost 7 bases, leaving 7 bases of the junction unmatched. From germline, CDR1 is MNHNY and CDR2 SVGAGI (reference sequence). In nucleotides, the CDR3 is TGTGCCAGCACCATCGGGACAGGGGTTTCCTACGAGCAGTACTTC. Amino acids: CASTIGTGVSYEQYF.

The chain combines TRBV18 with TRBJ1-1; tentative D call: TRBD1 (5 bases). V was shortened by 4 bases and J by 2 bases, with 17 bases between the two germline ends. CDR1 and CDR2 (germline): KGHSH, LQKENI. There are 16 residues in the CDR3. CDR3 in DNA: TGTGCCAGCTCACTCGGGGACCTTGGACTTAACACTGAAGCTTTCTTT. It codes for CASSLGDLGLNTEAFF.

A remark on this clone: Other DNA sequences in the same sample also yield this CDR3. The CDR3 nucleotides are TGTGCCAGCAGCGTAGACTCTAACTATGGCTACACCTTC. Amino acid sequence: CASSVDSNYGYTF. The chain recombines TRBV9 with TRBJ1-2, with no clear D. Germline CDR1 and CDR2: SGDLS and YYNGEE. The CDR3 sequence is 13 residues long. The V end lost 0 bases, the J end lost 0 bases, and 3 bases lay between the germline ends.

Only one count was recorded for this clone. J is TRBJ2-7 and V is TRBV10-1; D could derive from TRBD1 or TRBD2 (5 bases each). V was pared by 8 bases and J by 6 bases, with 14 bases between. This CDR3 is built from 12 residues. The V gene's germline CDR1 is WNHNN and CDR2 SYGVQD (reference sequence). For the CDR3, the DNA is TGCGCCAGCCGTGGGACGGGTGGCGAGCAGTACTTC. Its translation is CASRGTGGEQYF.

V and J are TRBV30 and TRBJ1-2; D possibly corresponds to TRBD1 (6 bases). CDR1 is GTSNPN and CDR2 is SVGIG in the germline V gene (reference sequence). Trimming left V 3 bases short and J 5 bases short, with 10 bases between. The CDR3 totals 12 residues. In nucleotides, the CDR3 is TGTGCCTGGAGACAGGGAAGGTATGGCTACACCTTC. Its translation: CAWRQGRYGYTF. Supplemented by reference TRBV30 and TRBJ1-2, the full variable domain reads SQTIHQWPATLVQPVGSPLSLECTVEGTSNPNLYWYRQAAGRGLQLLFYSVGIGQISSEVPQNLSASRPQDRQFILSSKKLLLSDSGFYLCAWRQGRYGYTFGSGTRLTVV.

The chain has TRBV5-6 and TRBJ1-1, with a weak D call TRBD1 (5 bases). The CDR3 has 14 amino acids. Germline assignment: CDR1 SGHDT and CDR2 YYEEEE. Trimming pared 4 bases from V and 4 bases from J, leaving 14 bases between. The CDR3 nucleotides are TGTGCCAGCAGCCCATCGAGGAGGGGCACTGAAGCTTTCTTT. Its protein is CASSPSRRGTEAFF.

The chain recombines TRBV5-1 with TRBJ2-1; D call uncertain. The CDR3 loop spans 15 amino acids. Trimming removed 0 bases at V and 4 bases at J, with 11 bases between. Germline assignment: CDR1 SGHRS and CDR2 YFSETQ. Here the CDR3 DNA reads TGCGCCAGCAGCTTGGTCTCAGCGAGATACAATGAGCAGTTCTTC. Protein sequence: CASSLVSARYNEQFF.

The chain has TRBV5-1 and TRBJ2-7, with 10 bases aligning to TRBD1. Germline V gives CDR1 SGHRS, CDR2 YFSETQ. Trimming took 3 bases from V and 8 from J; bases not matched to a gene: 8. There are 14 residues in the CDR3. CDR3 loop: CASSSGQGYEKQYF. The CDR3 DNA sequence: TGCGCCAGCAGCTCGGGACAGGGGTATGAAAAGCAGTACTTC. Using reference TRBV5-1 and TRBJ2-7 for the parts outside the CDR3, the full variable domain is KAGVTQTPRYLIKTRGQQVTLSCSPISGHRSVSWYQQTPGQGLQFLFEYFSETQRNKGNFPGRFSGRQFSNSRSEMNVSTLELGDSALYLCASSSGQGYEKQYFGPGTRLTVT.

Comment on this clone: The identical CDR3 is also encoded by other nucleotide sequences in the sample. This chain uses TRBV5-1 with TRBJ2-5; D tentatively fits TRBD1 or TRBD2 (5 bases each). CDR1 and CDR2 (germline): SGHRS, YFSETQ. The CDR3 loop spans 13 amino acids. The V gene lost 2 bases and the J gene lost 3 bases, with 8 bases spanning the gap. CDR3 DNA sequence: TGCGCCAGCAGCTTTGGGGGTGAAGAGACCCAGTACTTC. Translating it yields CASSFGGEETQYF.

This clone appeared once. The V call is TRBV30, the J call TRBJ2-1; D is perhaps TRBD2 (7 bases). V shed 5 bases and J shed 6 bases, with 17 bases lying between them. This CDR3 has 14 residues. CDR1 GTSNPN and CDR2 SVGIG come from the germline V gene (reference sequence). As DNA, the CDR3 is TGTGCCTGGGGTCGGGGGGCCCAAAGCAATGAGCAGTTCTTC. This sequence encodes CAWGRGAQSNEQFF.

This clone was recorded only once. Other DNA sequences within the sample encode an identical CDR3. This chain joins TRBV6-5 and TRBJ1-2, with D uncertain. The CDR3 runs 13 residues. CDR1 is MNHEY and CDR2 is SVGAGI in the germline V gene. V was trimmed by 6 bases and J by 0 bases, leaving 8 bases between them. The CDR3 coding sequence is TGTGCCAGCAGACCCGGCTCTAACTATGGCTACACCTTC. Translation: CASRPGSNYGYTF.

The V gene is TRBV5-6, the J gene TRBJ1-6, with D possibly being TRBD1 (6 bases). The CDR3 sequence is 13 residues long. CDR1 and CDR2 from the germline V gene are SGHDT and YYEEEE. V lost 7 bases and J lost 10, with 15 bases in between. The CDR3 region is CASGDRRRSPLHF. The CDR3 region has the DNA TGTGCCAGCGGCGACAGGAGACGCTCACCCCTCCACTTT.

The CDR3 bases are TGTGCCAGCAGCATGGGACAGGGGAATTCACCCCTCCACTTT. Its translation: CASSMGQGNSPLHF. The chain uses TRBV7-3 and TRBJ1-6; 10 nucleotides match TRBD1. The CDR3 spans 14 residues. Germline lookup yields CDR1 SGHTA and CDR2 FQGTGA. Trimming removed 5 bases from V and 7 bases from J; junction bases left unmatched: 2.

This clone was counted a single time. The chain uses TRBV28 and TRBJ2-5; D is undetermined. The CDR3 length is 14 residues. The germline V gene has CDR1 MDHEN and CDR2 SYDVKM. V lost 4 bases and J lost 5, with 14 bases in between. The CDR3 reads CASSWQALGETQYF. The CDR3 coding sequence is TGTGCCAGCAGTTGGCAGGCGTTGGGGGAGACCCAGTACTTC.

V gene TRBV7-2 combines with J gene TRBJ2-2; 14 nucleotides align to TRBD2. The CDR3 length is 17 residues. Trimming took 5 bases from V and 7 from J; bases not matched to a gene: 9. Looked up from germline, CDR1 is SGHTA and CDR2 is FQGNSA. The CDR3 region has the DNA TGTGCCAGCAGCGTGAAGACTAGCGGGAGGGCCATCGGGGAGCTGTTTTTT. Protein: CASSVKTSGRAIGELFF.